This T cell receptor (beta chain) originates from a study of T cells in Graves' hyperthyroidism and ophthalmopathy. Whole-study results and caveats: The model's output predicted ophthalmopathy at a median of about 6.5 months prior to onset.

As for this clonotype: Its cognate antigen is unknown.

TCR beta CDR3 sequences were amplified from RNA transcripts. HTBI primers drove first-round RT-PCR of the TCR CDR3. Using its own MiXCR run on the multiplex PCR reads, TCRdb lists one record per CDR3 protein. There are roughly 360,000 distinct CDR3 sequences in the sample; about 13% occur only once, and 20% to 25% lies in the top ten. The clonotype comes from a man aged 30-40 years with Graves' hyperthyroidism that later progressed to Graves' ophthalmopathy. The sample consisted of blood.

Here the CDR3 DNA reads TGTGCCAGCAGCTTACCGGGACAGACCTACGAGCAGTACTTC. Amino acid sequence: CASSLPGQTYEQYF. V gene TRBV5-6 combines with J gene TRBJ2-7; TRBD1 agrees at 7 bases. The CDR3 runs 14 residues. Germline values: CDR1 SGHDT, CDR2 YYEEEE. V was clipped by 2 bases and J by 2 bases; unmatched bases: 4.